One and the same sample provided the 16 T cell receptor beta chains below, sequenced in a study of cytomegalovirus exposure and HLA in healthy donors. It was with 60 Vbeta and 13 Jbeta primers that the PCR ran. Libraries were prepared by immunoSEQ multiplex PCR; TCRdb keeps only in-frame clonotypes and omits some of them. In the table there are some 200,000 clones, 82% of which are singletons. The specimen sequenced was PBMCs. Every receptor here comes from a woman in her forties in good health and CMV-seronegative.

The J gene is TRBJ2-7, the V gene TRBV6-5, with D possibly TRBD1 on 6 matching bases. V dropped 0 bases and J dropped 2 bases, with 11 bases sitting between them. From germline, CDR1 is MNHEY and CDR2 SVGAGI. The CDR3 contains 15 residues. The CDR3 region is CASSYSQGSPYEQYF. Written as DNA, the CDR3 is TGTGCCAGCAGTTACTCGCAGGGGTCACCCTACGAGCAGTACTTC.

This clone has a handful of counts. The chain has TRBV5-1 and TRBJ2-2; D gene unclear. Trimming took off 0 bases at V and 1 base at J, with 4 bases between the two ends. Germline CDR1 is SGHRS and CDR2 is YFSETQ. This CDR3 spans 14 amino acids. CDR3: CASSLAGNTGELFF. The CDR3 coding sequence is TGCGCCAGCAGCTTGGCGGGGAACACCGGGGAGCTGTTTTTT.

This sequence joins TRBV7-9 and TRBJ2-5; 7 bases align to TRBD2. The CDR3 extends over 17 amino acids. V shed 5 bases and J 1 base; nucleotides not matched to a gene: 13. Per germline, CDR1 SEHNR and CDR2 FQNEAQ (reference sequence). This CDR3 is CASSPKWGGVRQETQYF. CDR3 bases: TGTGCCAGCAGCCCAAAATGGGGGGGGGTCCGCCAAGAGACCCAGTACTTC. The full variable domain, rest sourced from reference TRBV7-9 and TRBJ2-5, is DTGVSQNPRHKITKRGQNVTFRCDPISEHNRLYWYRQTLGQGPEFLTYFQNEAQLEKSRLLSDRFSAERPKGSFSTLEIQRTEQGDSAMYLCASSPKWGGVRQETQYFGPGTRLLVL.

A few counts support this clone. This chain uses TRBV7-9 with TRBJ1-2; D is unclear. CDR3 length: 15 residues. V was pared by 1 base and J by 4 bases, with 13 bases between. Germline-derived CDR1 and CDR2 are SEHNR and FQNEAQ (reference sequence). The CDR3 DNA sequence: TGTGCCAGCAGCTTAGATACTCCGGTCTCCTATGGCTACACCTTC. Translating gives CASSLDTPVSYGYTF.

The V call is TRBV18, the J call TRBJ2-1; 11 bases agree with TRBD2. CDR3 length: 17 residues. V trimming: 2 bases; J trimming: 3 bases; junction bases outside the gene matches: 6. Germline V lookup: CDR1 KGHSH, CDR2 LQKENI. The chain's CDR3 is CASSPRSTSGNYNEQFF. CDR3 in DNA: TGTGCCAGCTCACCAAGATCGACTAGCGGGAACTACAATGAGCAGTTCTTC.

This sequence joins TRBV5-1 and TRBJ2-5; 8 positions agree with TRBD1. The DNA end favors TRBJ2-7, so the J call may be wrong. This CDR3 has 14 amino acids. CDR1 is SGHRS, CDR2 YFSETQ, per germline. The CDR3 DNA sequence: TGCGCCAGCAGCTACCAGGGGGCGATCTACGAGCAGTACTTC. Protein: CASSYQGAIYEQYF.

This clone was observed a few times. V is TRBV2 and J is TRBJ2-7; tentatively, D is TRBD1 (6 bases). Germline V CDR1 and CDR2: SNHLY, FYNNEI. The CDR3 consists of 14 residues. The V and J ends lost 4 bases and 3 bases respectively, with 13 bases between them. CDR3 sequence (DNA): TGTGCCAGCAGTGTGGGTGGGACACGCTACGAGCAGTACTTC. Amino acid sequence: CASSVGGTRYEQYF.

This clone appeared a single time. J is TRBJ2-5 and V is TRBV6-1; the match to TRBD1 covers 11 bases. The CDR3 has 15 amino acids. The germline V gene encodes CDR1 MNHNS and CDR2 SASEGT. J gave up 5 bases and V 6 bases, and 8 bases lay outside the gene matches. This CDR3 reads CASSPGTGGRETQYF. CDR3 in DNA: TGTGCCAGCAGCCCCGGGACAGGGGGGAGGGAGACCCAGTACTTC.

The rearrangement uses TRBV4-1 and TRBJ1-1; D not resolved. Germline values: CDR1 MGHRA, CDR2 YSYEKL. Trimming removed 4 bases from V and 7 bases from J, with 16 bases in between. CDR3 size: 14 residues. CDR3 loop: CASSPILVGSEAFF. In DNA, the CDR3 is TGCGCCAGCAGCCCAATCCTCGTCGGGAGTGAAGCTTTCTTT.

The chain is built from TRBV30 and TRBJ2-4, with D perhaps matching TRBD2 (7 bases). CDR1 GTSNPN and CDR2 SVGIG come from the germline V gene (reference sequence). Trimming pared 5 bases from V and 3 bases from J, leaving 14 bases between. CDR3 length equals 14 residues. CDR3 bases: TGTGCCTGGGGGAGGGTAGGGGGCAAAAACATTCAGTACTTC. It is translated as CAWGRVGGKNIQYF. The full variable domain, in which reference TRBV30 and TRBJ2-4 provide the parts outside the CDR3, is SQTIHQWPATLVQPVGSPLSLECTVEGTSNPNLYWYRQAAGRGLQLLFYSVGIGQISSEVPQNLSASRPQDRQFILSSKKLLLSDSGFYLCAWGRVGGKNIQYFGAGTRLSVL.

V and J are TRBV27 and TRBJ2-7; 7 bases map to TRBD2. Trimming took 5 bases from V and 7 from J; bases not matched to a gene: 5. Per germline, CDR1 MNHEY and CDR2 SMNVEV (reference sequence). CDR3 length: 12 amino acids. The CDR3 loop reads CASSRTGREQYF. The CDR3, as DNA: TGTGCCAGCAGTCGGACCGGGAGGGAGCAGTACTTC.

The chain carries TRBV1 and TRBJ1-2; the tabulated D call, TRBD1, remains unverified against the DNA. TRBV1 is given as a pseudogene. The CDR3 is 16 residues long. The CDR3 here is CTSSQDSGWTGYGYTF. The CDR3 DNA reads TGCACCAGCAGCCAAGATAGCGGATGGACAGGCTATGGCTACACCTTC.

This sequence joins TRBV28 and TRBJ2-3, with D maybe TRBD1 (5 bases). The CDR3 contains 15 residues. Deletions cut 3 bases from V and 3 bases from J, with 13 bases between. CDR1 and CDR2 (germline): MDHEN, SYDVKM. In DNA, the CDR3 is TGTGCCAGCAGTTTGGGCAGGGCCCATACAGATACGCAGTATTTT. Amino acids: CASSLGRAHTDTQYF.

This chain joins TRBV4-1 and TRBJ1-5; D unclear. Deletions cut 1 base from V and 0 bases from J, with 13 bases between. Germline V CDR1 and CDR2: MGHRA, YSYEKL. This CDR3 comprises 17 residues. CDR3 loop: CASSQVQTLYSNQPQHF. For the CDR3, the DNA is TGCGCCAGCAGCCAAGTACAGACCCTTTATAGCAATCAGCCCCAGCATTTT.

The chain recombines TRBV7-6 with TRBJ2-7, with TRBD1 identical over 7 bases. CDR1 is SGHVS and CDR2 is FNYEAQ in the germline V gene. The CDR3 sequence is 13 residues long. V gave up 2 bases and J gave up 9 bases; unmatched junction bases: 7. The CDR3 region has the DNA TGTGCCAGCAGCTTAATAACAGGGGATGGGCAGTACTTC. Translation: CASSLITGDGQYF.

The chain links TRBV19 to TRBJ2-2; D might be TRBD1 (6 bases). Trimming stripped 4 bases from V and 7 bases from J, with 13 bases between. Germline V gene lookup returns CDR1 LNHDA and CDR2 SQIVND (reference sequence). The CDR3 covers 14 residues. The CDR3 DNA reads TGTGCCAGTAGTAGGCAGGGGAGTGGCGGGGAGCTGTTTTTT. It encodes CASSRQGSGGELFF.